This note documents a single T cell receptor beta chain sequence. Its target is not known. The sample comes from a study of cytomegalovirus exposure and HLA in healthy donors. Study results and limitations: About 150 TCR beta chains were listed as cytomegalovirus-associated.

Sequenced by immunoSEQ multiplex PCR; TCRdb stores in-frame clones only, minus some. Here the sample spans hundreds of thousands of clones, about nine tenths being singletons. Germline V lookup: CDR1 MDHEN, CDR2 SYDVKM. The CDR3 is made up of 17 amino acids. The ends lost 3 bases at V and 0 bases at J; junction bases unmatched: 9. Sequenced: PBMCs. The rearrangement links TRBV28 to TRBJ1-1, with 8 bases lining up with TRBD1. This TCR was sampled from a woman aged 18-35 years in good health and CMV-seropositive. This chain's CDR3 is CASSFPWTGPMNTEAFF. The CDR3 coding sequence is TGTGCCAGCAGTTTTCCCTGGACAGGGCCGATGAACACTGAAGCTTTCTTT.